The clone carrying this T cell receptor beta chain came up once. Its antigen is not known. Together with a sample-barcoded 5' primer, a J-beta primer mix was included in a second PCR lasting about 7 to 11 cycles. Each CDR3 protein gets one entry after TCRdb re-called the 5' RACE reads with MiXCR. This table holds about 1 million distinct CDR3 sequences, roughly 45% found once. CDR3 length: 14 residues. The junction had 5 bases not matched to a gene; V was cut back by 2 bases and J by 2 bases. CDR1 and CDR2 from the germline V gene are DFQATT and SNEGSKA (reference sequence). The sample originates from a study of blood T cells in healthy people across ages. Findings of the study overall: Older age coincided with a roughly linear decline in TCR beta diversity per million T cells.

The clonotype was recovered from a woman aged 60-75 years in good health. V usage is TRBV20-1 and J usage is TRBJ2-7; 8 bases line up with TRBD1. Sequencing input: blood. The CDR3, as DNA: TGCAGTGCTAGATTTCCGGGACAGGCCTACGAGCAGTACTTC. This codes for CSARFPGQAYEQYF.